The clone carrying this T cell receptor (beta chain) was detected only a few times. Its specificity is unknown. Unique molecular identifiers were in the cDNA, with template-switch universal primer binding. TCRdb independently ran MiXCR on the 5' RACE reads; one entry per CDR3 protein. Seen here are some 460,000 distinct CDR3 sequences, 12% to 15% observed once, and the top ten hold around 0.52%. The data belong to a study of identical twins. General study results and limits: There was more out-of-frame TCR alpha sharing in monozygotic twins than models estimated.

The sample also formed part of further work on yellow fever vaccine responses in identical twins.

The TCR originated in a woman aged 18 to 35 in good health. Sequenced: CD4+ T cells sorted from blood.

The CDR3 sequence is CASSSRPLAGDTQYF. DNA of the CDR3: TGTGCCAGCAGCTCCCGGCCGCTAGCGGGAGATACGCAGTATTTT. The gene calls are TRBV7-9 and TRBJ2-3; 8 bases line up with TRBD2. The V and J ends lost 4 bases and 5 bases, in that order; junction bases with no gene match: 8. The CDR3 has 15 amino acids. Germline CDR1 SEHNR, CDR2 FQNEAQ (reference sequence).